Shown below are 31 T cell receptor beta chains from a single sample sequenced in a study of T cells in Graves' hyperthyroidism and ophthalmopathy. Amplified TCR beta CDR3 regions derived from RNA transcripts. Initially, a first-round RT-PCR of the TCR CDR3 employed the HTBI primer set. TCRdb reprocessed the multiplex PCR reads via MiXCR and lists one record per CDR3 protein. The sample has 700,000 to 850,000 distinct CDR3 sequences, about 35% seen once. What was sequenced was blood. These receptors originate from a woman in her forties with Graves' hyperthyroidism.

This clonotype showed up just a few times. This chain connects TRBV5-5 to TRBJ2-7; a possible D gene is TRBD1 (6 bases). The germline CDR1 and CDR2 sequences are SGHKS and YYEKEE (reference sequence). V was shortened by 5 bases and J by 1 base, with 13 bases between the two germline ends. The CDR3 sequence is 14 residues long. CDR3 residues: CASSRATGSYEQYF. CDR3 nucleotide sequence: TGTGCCAGCAGTCGGGCGACAGGTTCCTACGAGCAGTACTTC.

This clonotype has a count of ten or more. V and J are TRBV6-4 and TRBJ2-7, with D hard to call. CDR1 MRHNA and CDR2 SNTAGT come from the germline V gene. Trimming left V 5 bases short and J 3 bases short, with 8 bases between. This CDR3 spans 12 amino acids. CDR3 DNA sequence: TGTGCCAGCAGTCAGGACGTCTACGAGCAGTACTTC. Amino acids: CASSQDVYEQYF.

The chain carries TRBV29-1 and TRBJ1-1, with D possibly TRBD1 on 5 matching bases. V lost 4 bases and J 1 base, leaving 7 bases between the germline ends. Germline V gives CDR1 SQVTM, CDR2 ANQGSEA. The CDR3 consists of 12 residues. The CDR3 protein is CSVGGQNTEAFF. The CDR3 coding sequence is TGCAGCGTTGGGGGCCAGAACACTGAAGCTTTCTTT.

This chain links TRBV4-3 with TRBJ2-2; unclear D gene. CDR3 length: 15 residues. CDR1 is LGHNA, CDR2 YSLEER, per germline. Between the trimmed V and J ends, which lost 1 base and 3 bases, there was a span of 9 bases. In nucleotides, the CDR3 is TGCGCCAGCAGCCAAGGCTTCGAATACACCGGGGAGCTGTTTTTT. Amino acid sequence: CASSQGFEYTGELFF.

The V gene is TRBV6-6, the J gene TRBJ1-1; D is undetermined. This CDR3 is built from 10 residues. From germline, CDR1 is MNHNY and CDR2 SVGAGI (reference sequence). Trimming stripped 10 bases from V and 6 bases from J, with 9 bases between. The CDR3 DNA is TGTGCCACCGAACAGTCTGAAGCTTTCTTT. Translating gives CATEQSEAFF.

The V gene is TRBV7-2, the J gene TRBJ2-5; 7 bases map to TRBD1. From germline, CDR1 is SGHTA and CDR2 FQGNSA. CDR3 length: 16 amino acids. J lost 0 bases, V lost 5 bases, and 9 bases had no gene match. In DNA form, the CDR3 reads TGTGCCAGCAGCCTGACAGGGCGGTCGTACCAAGAGACCCAGTACTTC. Translating gives CASSLTGRSYQETQYF.

The chain combines TRBV19 with TRBJ1-5; D perhaps matches TRBD1 (6 bases). Deletions cut 8 bases from V and 3 bases from J, with 17 bases between. CDR1 is LNHDA, CDR2 SQIVND, per germline (reference sequence). This CDR3 spans 15 amino acids. DNA of the CDR3: TGTGCCAGTGGCTCCCGAACAGGGTACAATCAGCCCCAGCATTTT. Amino acids: CASGSRTGYNQPQHF.

The chain joins TRBV11-2 to TRBJ2-2, with unresolved D. The V end was cut by 5 bases, the J end by 6 bases, with 13 bases between. Per the germline V gene, CDR1 is SGHAT and CDR2 is FQNNGV. This CDR3 comprises 14 residues. CDR3 nucleotide sequence: TGTGCCAGCAGCCAAAGGATCTTCGCCGGGGAGCTGTTTTTT. This gives the protein CASSQRIFAGELFF.

There are many counts of this clonotype. The chain recombines TRBV19 with TRBJ1-1; D is uncertain. Trimming shortened V by 7 bases and J by 1 base, and 13 bases separated the two germline ends. In germline, CDR1 is LNHDA, CDR2 SQIVND (reference sequence). The CDR3 length is 14 residues. Written as DNA, the CDR3 is TGTGCCAGTACCTCGACACGGTCGAACACTGAAGCTTTCTTT. Protein product: CASTSTRSNTEAFF.

This clonotype was recorded only once. The CDR3 loop reads CASSSQGTENQPQHF. The CDR3 DNA is TGTGCCAGCAGCTCCCAGGGGACAGAAAATCAGCCCCAGCATTTT. The chain employs TRBV7-2 and TRBJ1-5, with 7 nucleotides matching TRBD1. With 4 bases clipped from V and 4 bases from J, the junction kept 7 bases outside the gene matches. This CDR3 has 15 residues. Germline loops: CDR1 SGHTA, CDR2 FQGNSA.

The chain combines TRBV10-2 with TRBJ2-3; D may be TRBD1 (5 bases). Trimming cost V 0 bases and J 0 bases, with 19 bases left between them. In germline, CDR1 is WSHSY, CDR2 SAAADI. This CDR3 comprises 19 residues. CDR3 loop: CASSESKGPVVLSTDTQYF. Here the CDR3 DNA reads TGCGCCAGCAGTGAGTCTAAGGGGCCAGTCGTGCTTAGCACAGATACGCAGTATTTT.

This clonotype was observed a handful of times. This chain links TRBV7-2 with TRBJ2-3; 14 bases are a match to TRBD2. With V trimmed by 7 bases and J by 5 bases, 11 bases remained unmatched. The CDR3 spans 17 residues. Germline CDR1 SGHTA, CDR2 FQGNSA. The CDR3 reads CASISTSGRAVVDTQYF. CDR3 coding DNA: TGTGCCAGCATCTCGACTAGCGGGAGGGCCGTGGTAGATACGCAGTATTTT. The whole variable domain, remainder taken from reference TRBV7-2 and TRBJ2-3, is GAGVSQSPSNKVTEKGKDVELRCDPISGHTALYWYRQSLGQGLEFLIYFQGNSAPDKSGLPSDRFSAERTGGSVSTLTIQRTQQEDSAVYLCASISTSGRAVVDTQYFGPGTRLTVL.

This clonotype has more than one count but fewer than ten. This chain connects TRBV11-2 to TRBJ1-3; no definite D call. The CDR3 is made up of 14 amino acids. Germline V gives CDR1 SGHAT, CDR2 FQNNGV. Deletions cut 1 base from V and 4 bases from J, with 8 bases between. CDR3 nucleotides: TGTGCCAGCAGCTTAGTCTGGGCCGGAAACACCATATATTTT. Its protein is CASSLVWAGNTIYF.

This clonotype has ten or more counts. V and J are TRBV24-1 and TRBJ2-5; a possible D gene is TRBD1 (5 bases). V shed 3 bases and J shed 2 bases, with 12 bases lying between them. Germline V gives CDR1 KGHDR, CDR2 SFDVKD. The CDR3 sequence is 15 residues long. This CDR3 is CATSDARQFQETQYF. DNA of the CDR3: TGTGCCACCAGTGATGCGCGACAGTTTCAAGAGACCCAGTACTTC.

The V call is TRBV7-6, the J call TRBJ2-3; D unresolved. The CDR3 is 16 amino acids. V was pared by 1 base and J by 6 bases, with 17 bases between. From germline, CDR1 is SGHVS and CDR2 FNYEAQ. The CDR3 spells CASSLGLSISLDTQYF. The CDR3 bases are TGTGCCAGCAGCTTAGGTCTATCGATCTCCCTTGATACGCAGTATTTT.

In regard to this clonotype: At one end, the junction sequence differs from germline, possibly due to a read error. V usage is TRBV7-9 and J usage is TRBJ1-4, with 10 bases lining up with TRBD1. The length of the CDR3 is 15 residues. CDR1 and CDR2 from the germline V gene are SEHNR and FQNEAQ (reference sequence). The CDR3 spells CAGSQGDRGNEKLFF. In DNA form, the CDR3 reads TGCGCCGGCAGCCAAGGGGACAGGGGAAATGAAAAACTGTTTTTT.

The rearrangement uses TRBV4-1 and TRBJ2-7, with D possibly matching TRBD1 (6 bases). The V gene's germline CDR1 is MGHRA and CDR2 YSYEKL. This CDR3 contains 16 residues. V lost 3 bases and J 2 bases, leaving 17 bases between the germline ends. The CDR3 region is CASSHRWVGQTYEQYF. The CDR3 nucleotides read TGCGCCAGCAGCCATAGGTGGGTAGGACAGACCTACGAGCAGTACTTC.

The chain carries TRBV20-1 and TRBJ2-5, with 13 bases that match TRBD2. Per the germline V gene, CDR1 is DFQATT and CDR2 is SNEGSKA (reference sequence). The CDR3 runs to 15 residues. With V trimmed by 6 bases and J by 3 bases, 7 bases remained unmatched. The CDR3 region has the DNA TGCAGTGCCATACCGGGACTAGCGGGGAAAGAGACCCAGTACTTC. This translates into CSAIPGLAGKETQYF.

The rearrangement uses TRBV6-5 and TRBJ1-1, with D uncertain. V was trimmed by 6 bases and J by 8 bases, leaving 13 bases between them. The germline CDR1 and CDR2 sequences are MNHEY and SVGAGI. This CDR3 is built from 12 residues. CDR3 region: CASSDPVSEAFF. For the CDR3, the DNA is TGTGCCAGCAGCGATCCGGTGTCCGAAGCTTTCTTT.

In its sample, this clonotype was seen many times. The V gene is TRBV4-3, the J gene TRBJ2-7; 8 nucleotides line up with TRBD1. This CDR3 has 15 residues. Trimming cost V 3 bases and J 6 bases; bases outside gene matches: 10. Germline V gene sequence: CDR1 LGHNA, CDR2 YSLEER. The CDR3 DNA sequence: TGCGCCAGCAGCCATGACACGGGCAGGGGGCCCGAGCAGTACTTC. It translates to CASSHDTGRGPEQYF.

In its sample, this clonotype was seen a few times. The V gene is TRBV11-1, the J gene TRBJ1-5; no clear D. The CDR3 runs to 17 residues. CDR1 and CDR2 (germline): SGHAT, FQDESV (reference sequence). Deletions cut 8 bases from V and 0 bases from J, with 20 bases between. The chain's CDR3 is CASSPFPLLSSNQPQHF. The CDR3 bases are TGTGCCAGCTCACCATTTCCATTACTGAGTAGCAATCAGCCCCAGCATTTT.

This clonotype was recorded many times. V usage is TRBV6-2 or TRBV6-3 and J usage is TRBJ1-1; 8 nucleotides align to TRBD1. V shed 7 bases and J 0 bases; nucleotides not matched to a gene: 1. Germline V gene sequence: CDR1 MNHEY, CDR2 SVGEGT. The length of the CDR3 is 13 residues. CDR3 amino acids: CASKGQVNTEAFF. CDR3 nucleotide sequence: TGTGCCAGCAAGGGACAGGTGAACACTGAAGCTTTCTTT.

This clonotype came up a few times. The rearrangement links TRBV9 to TRBJ2-2, with 9 bases aligning to TRBD2. With V trimmed by 3 bases and J by 0 bases, 3 bases remained unmatched. The CDR3 totals 16 residues. The germline V gene has CDR1 SGDLS and CDR2 YYNGEE. CDR3 coding DNA: TGTGCCAGCAGCGGTAGCGGGGGAGCGAACACCGGGGAGCTGTTTTTT. This gives the protein CASSGSGGANTGELFF.

J is TRBJ2-2 and V is TRBV11-3; D gene ambiguous. The CDR3 is made up of 12 amino acids. Germline CDR1 is SGHNT and CDR2 is YENEEA. V was cut by 7 bases and J by 6 bases, with 9 bases left in between. The chain's CDR3 is CASTKGAGELFF. In DNA, the CDR3 is TGTGCCAGCACCAAAGGTGCCGGGGAGCTGTTTTTT.

As for this clonotype: A read error may be the cause here, since a much bigger clone is one base away. The final CDR3 position lacks the conserved phenylalanine or tryptophan, pointing to a likely read error. The V call is TRBV29-1, the J call TRBJ2-5; D may be TRBD1 (5 bases). Trimming left V 6 bases short and J 0 bases short, with 11 bases between. The CDR3 is 13 amino acids. CDR1 and CDR2 (germline): SQVTM, ANQGSEA. The CDR3 loop reads CSVKGLYQETQYL. The CDR3 coding sequence is TGCAGCGTAAAGGGGCTATACCAAGAGACCCAGTACCTC.

This clonotype has a count of ten or more. The CDR3 DNA is TGCAGCGTTGGGTGGGGACAGGGGAATCAGCCCCAGCATTTT. It codes for CSVGWGQGNQPQHF. The J gene is TRBJ1-5, the V gene TRBV29-1; TRBD1 agrees at 10 bases. The germline CDR1 and CDR2 sequences are SQVTM and ANQGSEA. The CDR3 is 14 residues long. With 4 bases clipped from V and 4 bases from J, the junction kept 4 bases outside the gene matches. Filled out from reference TRBV29-1 and TRBJ1-5, the complete variable domain reads SAVISQKPSRDICQRGTSLTIQCQVDSQVTMMFWYRQQPGQSLTLIATANQGSEATYESGFVIDKFPISRPNLTFSTLTVSNMSPEDSSIYLCSVGWGQGNQPQHFGDGTRLSIL.

The chain employs TRBV15 and TRBJ1-5, with D unclear. The germline V and J ends were trimmed by 1 base and 5 bases, with 15 bases remaining between them. Germline V lookup: CDR1 LNHNV, CDR2 YYDKDF (reference sequence). The CDR3 is 16 amino acids. CDR3 in DNA: TGTGCCACCAGCAGAGGTGGAACGGGATCGGATCAGCCCCAGCATTTT. Protein product: CATSRGGTGSDQPQHF.

The table lists this clonotype with many counts. The CDR3 region is CASSPVGNTIYF. The CDR3 coding sequence is TGTGCCAGCAGCCCGGTTGGAAACACCATATATTTT. The chain couples TRBV12-3 or TRBV12-4 to TRBJ1-3; D ambiguous. V was shortened by 6 bases and J by 3 bases, with 6 bases between the two germline ends. The CDR3 spans 12 residues.

There are many counts of this clonotype. The J gene is TRBJ2-6, the V gene TRBV7-2, with D unclear. Germline CDR1 SGHTA, CDR2 FQGNSA. Trimming removed 1 base at V and 0 bases at J, with 7 bases between. The CDR3 consists of 16 residues. CDR3 amino acids: CASSLVLSSGANVLTF. The CDR3 DNA follows: TGTGCCAGCAGCTTAGTCCTGAGCTCTGGGGCCAACGTCCTGACTTTC.

This clonotype was picked up a small number of times. The J gene is TRBJ2-7, the V gene TRBV4-2; 11 bases are a match to TRBD2. V shed 1 base and J 7 bases; nucleotides not matched to a gene: 9. CDR1 LGHNA and CDR2 YNFKEQ come from the germline V gene. There are 16 residues in the CDR3. In nucleotides, the CDR3 is TGTGCCAGCAGCCAAGGCGTGACTAGCGGGGTGTGGGAGCAGTACTTC. Translating it yields CASSQGVTSGVWEQYF.

The rearrangement links TRBV6-2 or TRBV6-3 to TRBJ1-2, with no clear D. The CDR3 length is 15 residues. Trimming removed 0 bases from V and 4 bases from J, with 12 bases in between. Germline assignment: CDR1 MNHEY and CDR2 SVGEGT. CDR3 sequence (DNA): TGTGCCAGCAGTTACTCAACAGCCACAGCCTATGGCTACACCTTC. The encoded protein is CASSYSTATAYGYTF.